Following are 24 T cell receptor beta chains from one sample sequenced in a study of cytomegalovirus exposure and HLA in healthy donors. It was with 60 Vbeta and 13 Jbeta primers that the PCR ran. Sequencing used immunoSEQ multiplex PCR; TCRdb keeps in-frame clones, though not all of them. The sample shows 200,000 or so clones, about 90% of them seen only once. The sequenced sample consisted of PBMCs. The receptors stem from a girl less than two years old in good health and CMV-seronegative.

The CDR3 spells CASSVGTSNTQYF. CDR3 nucleotides: TGTGCCAGCAGCGTTGGGACTAGCAATACGCAGTATTTT. The chain is built from TRBV9 and TRBJ2-3; 9 bases agree with TRBD2. This CDR3 has 13 residues. V lost 2 bases and J lost 7; bases outside the gene matches: 2. CDR1 is SGDLS and CDR2 is YYNGEE in the germline V gene.

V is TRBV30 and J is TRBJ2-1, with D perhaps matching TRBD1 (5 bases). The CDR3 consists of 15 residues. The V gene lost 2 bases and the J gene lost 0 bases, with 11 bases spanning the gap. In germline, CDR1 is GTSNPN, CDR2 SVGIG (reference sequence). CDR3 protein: CAWSKGRSSYNEQFF. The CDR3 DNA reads TGTGCCTGGAGTAAGGGGCGGAGCTCCTACAATGAGCAGTTCTTC.

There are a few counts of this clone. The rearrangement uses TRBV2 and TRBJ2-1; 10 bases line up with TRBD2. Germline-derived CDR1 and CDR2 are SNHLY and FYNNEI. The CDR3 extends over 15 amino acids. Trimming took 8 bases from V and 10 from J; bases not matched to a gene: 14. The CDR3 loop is CASGSRLAGLKEQFF. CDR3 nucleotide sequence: TGTGCCAGCGGATCAAGACTAGCGGGCTTGAAAGAGCAGTTCTTC.

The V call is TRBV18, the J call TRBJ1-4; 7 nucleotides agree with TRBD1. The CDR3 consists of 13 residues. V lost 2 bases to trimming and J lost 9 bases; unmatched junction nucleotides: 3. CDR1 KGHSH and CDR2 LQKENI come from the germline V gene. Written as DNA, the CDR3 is TGTGCCAGCTCACCAGACAGGGAGCAAAAACTGTTTTTT. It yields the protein CASSPDREQKLFF.

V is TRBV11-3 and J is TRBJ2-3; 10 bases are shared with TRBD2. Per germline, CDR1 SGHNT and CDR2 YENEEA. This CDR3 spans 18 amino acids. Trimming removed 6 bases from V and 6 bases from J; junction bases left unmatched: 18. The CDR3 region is CASRATDEGLAPFDTQYF. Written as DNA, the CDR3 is TGTGCCAGCAGGGCAACAGACGAGGGACTAGCGCCCTTCGATACGCAGTATTTT.

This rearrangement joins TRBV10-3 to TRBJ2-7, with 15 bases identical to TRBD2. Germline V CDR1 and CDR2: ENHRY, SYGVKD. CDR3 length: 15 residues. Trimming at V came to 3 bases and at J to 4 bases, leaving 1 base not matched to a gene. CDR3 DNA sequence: TGTGCCATCAGTGACGGACTAGCGGGGGGGTACGAGCAGTACTTC. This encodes CAISDGLAGGYEQYF.

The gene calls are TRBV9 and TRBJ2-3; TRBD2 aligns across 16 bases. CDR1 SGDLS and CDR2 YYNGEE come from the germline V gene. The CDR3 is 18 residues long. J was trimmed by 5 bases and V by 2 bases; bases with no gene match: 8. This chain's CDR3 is CASSVGTSGRAFGDTQYF. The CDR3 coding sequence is TGTGCCAGCAGCGTCGGGACTAGCGGGAGGGCCTTTGGAGATACGCAGTATTTT.

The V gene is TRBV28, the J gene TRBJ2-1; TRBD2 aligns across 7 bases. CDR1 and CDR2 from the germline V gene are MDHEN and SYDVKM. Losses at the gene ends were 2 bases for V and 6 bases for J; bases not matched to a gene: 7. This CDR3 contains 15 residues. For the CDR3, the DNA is TGTGCCAGCAGTTTAGTCGGGGAGGGCTCCAATGAGCAGTTCTTC. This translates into CASSLVGEGSNEQFF.

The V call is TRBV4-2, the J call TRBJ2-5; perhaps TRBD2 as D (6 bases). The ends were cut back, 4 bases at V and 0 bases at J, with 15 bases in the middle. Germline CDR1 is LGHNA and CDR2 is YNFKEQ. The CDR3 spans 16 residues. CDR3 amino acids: CASSPAGGRYQETQYF. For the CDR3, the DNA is TGTGCCAGCAGCCCTGCTGGGGGGAGGTACCAAGAGACCCAGTACTTC.

CDR3 DNA: TGCAGCGCTAGCGGGAGCACAGATACGCAGTATTTT. Its translation is CSASGSTDTQYF. The chain carries TRBV29-1 and TRBJ2-3; 8 bases are shared with TRBD2. V was pared by 7 bases and J by 0 bases, with 0 bases of the junction left unmatched. The germline V gene has CDR1 SQVTM and CDR2 ANQGSEA. This CDR3 spans 12 amino acids.

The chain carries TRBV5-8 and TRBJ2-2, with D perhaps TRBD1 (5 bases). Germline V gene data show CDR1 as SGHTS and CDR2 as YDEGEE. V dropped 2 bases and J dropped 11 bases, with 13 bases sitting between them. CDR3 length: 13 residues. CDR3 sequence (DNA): TGTGCCAGCAGCTTTCCCAGGGCGCCAGAGCTGTTTTTT. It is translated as CASSFPRAPELFF.

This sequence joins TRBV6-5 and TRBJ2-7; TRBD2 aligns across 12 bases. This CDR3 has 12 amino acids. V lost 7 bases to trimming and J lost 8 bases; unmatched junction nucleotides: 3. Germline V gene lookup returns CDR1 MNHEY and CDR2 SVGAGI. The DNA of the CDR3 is TGTGCCAGCAAGCTAGCGGGAGGGCAGCAGTACTTC. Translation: CASKLAGGQQYF.

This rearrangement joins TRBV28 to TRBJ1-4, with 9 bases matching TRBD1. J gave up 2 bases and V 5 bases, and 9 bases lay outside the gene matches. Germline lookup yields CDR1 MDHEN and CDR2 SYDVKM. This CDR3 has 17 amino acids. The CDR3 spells CASSHRQGEVTNEKLFF. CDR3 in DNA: TGTGCCAGCAGTCACAGACAGGGGGAGGTTACTAATGAAAAACTGTTTTTT.

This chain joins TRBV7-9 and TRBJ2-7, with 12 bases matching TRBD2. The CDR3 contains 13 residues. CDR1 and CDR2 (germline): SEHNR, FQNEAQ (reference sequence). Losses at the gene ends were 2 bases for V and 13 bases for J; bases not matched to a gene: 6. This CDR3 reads CASSLRETSGSYF. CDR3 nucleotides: TGTGCCAGCAGCTTAAGGGAGACTAGCGGGAGTTACTTC.

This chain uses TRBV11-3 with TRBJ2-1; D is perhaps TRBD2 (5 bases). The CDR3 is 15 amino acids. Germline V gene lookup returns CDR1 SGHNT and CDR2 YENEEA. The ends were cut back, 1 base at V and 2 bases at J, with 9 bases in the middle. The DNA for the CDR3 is TGTGCCAGCAGCTTAGGGACTCCGACCTACAATGAGCAGTTCTTC. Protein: CASSLGTPTYNEQFF. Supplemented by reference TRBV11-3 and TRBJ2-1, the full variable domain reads EAGVVQSPRYKIIEKKQPVAFWCNPISGHNTLYWYLQNLGQGPELLIRYENEEAVDDSQLPKDRFSAERLKGVDSTLKIQPAELGDSAVYLCASSLGTPTYNEQFFGPGTRLTVL.

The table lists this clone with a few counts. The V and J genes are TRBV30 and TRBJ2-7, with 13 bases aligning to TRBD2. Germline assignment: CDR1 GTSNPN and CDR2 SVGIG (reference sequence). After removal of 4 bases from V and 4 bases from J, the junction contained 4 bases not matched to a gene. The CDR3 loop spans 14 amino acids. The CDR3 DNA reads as TGTGCCTGGACCAAACTAGCGGGGGGGTACGAGCAGTACTTC. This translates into CAWTKLAGGYEQYF.

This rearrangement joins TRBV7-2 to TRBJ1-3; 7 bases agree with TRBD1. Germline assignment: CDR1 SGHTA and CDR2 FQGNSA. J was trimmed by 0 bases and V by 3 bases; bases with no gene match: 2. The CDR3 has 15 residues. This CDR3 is CASSLYRGSGNTIYF. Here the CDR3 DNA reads TGTGCCAGCAGCTTGTACAGGGGCTCTGGAAACACCATATATTTT.

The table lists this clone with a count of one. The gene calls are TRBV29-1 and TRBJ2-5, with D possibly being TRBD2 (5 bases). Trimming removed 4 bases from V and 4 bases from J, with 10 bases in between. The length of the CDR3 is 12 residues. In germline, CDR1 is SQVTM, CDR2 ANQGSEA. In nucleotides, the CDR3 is TGCAGCGTTGTCGCTAGCTTAGAGACCCAGTACTTC. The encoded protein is CSVVASLETQYF. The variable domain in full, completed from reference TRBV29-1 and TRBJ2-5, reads SAVISQKPSRDICQRGTSLTIQCQVDSQVTMMFWYRQQPGQSLTLIATANQGSEATYESGFVIDKFPISRPNLTFSTLTVSNMSPEDSSIYLCSVVASLETQYFGPGTRLLVL.

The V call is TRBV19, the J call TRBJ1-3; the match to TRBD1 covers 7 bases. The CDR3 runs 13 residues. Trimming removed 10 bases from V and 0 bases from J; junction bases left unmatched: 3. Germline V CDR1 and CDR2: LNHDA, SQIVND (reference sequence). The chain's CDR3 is CATGTDSGNTIYF. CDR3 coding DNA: TGTGCCACTGGGACAGACTCTGGAAACACCATATATTTT.

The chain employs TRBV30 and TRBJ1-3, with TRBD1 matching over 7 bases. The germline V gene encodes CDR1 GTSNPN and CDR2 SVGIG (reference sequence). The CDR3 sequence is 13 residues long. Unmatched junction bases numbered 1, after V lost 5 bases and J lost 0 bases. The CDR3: CAWGTASGNTIYF. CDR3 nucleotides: TGTGCCTGGGGGACAGCCTCTGGAAACACCATATATTTT.

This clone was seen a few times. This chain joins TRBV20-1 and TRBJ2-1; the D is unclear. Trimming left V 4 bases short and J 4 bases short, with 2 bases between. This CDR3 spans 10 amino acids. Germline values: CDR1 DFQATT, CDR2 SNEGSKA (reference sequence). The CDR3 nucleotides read TGCAGTGCTACGTACAATGAGCAGTTCTTC. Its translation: CSATYNEQFF.

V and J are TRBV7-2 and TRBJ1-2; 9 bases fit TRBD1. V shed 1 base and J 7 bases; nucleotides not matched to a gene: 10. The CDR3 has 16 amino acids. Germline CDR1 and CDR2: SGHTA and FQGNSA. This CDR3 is CASSLELETGQGGYTF. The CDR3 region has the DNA TGTGCCAGCAGCTTAGAACTAGAGACGGGACAGGGTGGCTACACCTTC.

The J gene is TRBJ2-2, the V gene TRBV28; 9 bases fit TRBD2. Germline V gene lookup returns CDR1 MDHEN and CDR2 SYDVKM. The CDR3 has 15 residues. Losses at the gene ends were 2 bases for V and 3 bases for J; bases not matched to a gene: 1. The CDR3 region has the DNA TGTGCCAGCAGTTTAGGCGGGAGGGACACCGGGGAGCTGTTTTTT. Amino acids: CASSLGGRDTGELFF.

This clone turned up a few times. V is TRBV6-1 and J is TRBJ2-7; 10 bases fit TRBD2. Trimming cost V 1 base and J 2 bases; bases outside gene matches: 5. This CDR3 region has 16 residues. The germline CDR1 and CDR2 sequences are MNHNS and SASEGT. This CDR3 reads CASSEGTSGQAYEQYF. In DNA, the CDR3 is TGTGCCAGCAGTGAAGGGACTAGCGGTCAAGCCTACGAGCAGTACTTC.